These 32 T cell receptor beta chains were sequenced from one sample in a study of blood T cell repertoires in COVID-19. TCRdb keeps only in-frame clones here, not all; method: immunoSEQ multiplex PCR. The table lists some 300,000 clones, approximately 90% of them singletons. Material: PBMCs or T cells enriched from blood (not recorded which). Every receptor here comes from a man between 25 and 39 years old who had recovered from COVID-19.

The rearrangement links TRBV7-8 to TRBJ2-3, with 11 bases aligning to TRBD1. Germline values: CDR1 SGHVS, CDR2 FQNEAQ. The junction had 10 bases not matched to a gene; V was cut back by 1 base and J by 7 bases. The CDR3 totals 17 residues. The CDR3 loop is CASSLVERGTGGHTQYF. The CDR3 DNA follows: TGTGCCAGCAGCTTAGTGGAAAGAGGGACAGGGGGACATACGCAGTATTTT.

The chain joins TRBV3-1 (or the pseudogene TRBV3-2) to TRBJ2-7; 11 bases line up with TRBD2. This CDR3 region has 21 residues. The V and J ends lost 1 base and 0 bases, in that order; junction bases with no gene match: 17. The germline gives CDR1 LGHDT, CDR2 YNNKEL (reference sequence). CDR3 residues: CASSQGSITRGLAVSSYEQYF. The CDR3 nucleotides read TGTGCCAGCAGCCAAGGCTCTATTACGAGGGGACTAGCGGTCAGCTCCTACGAGCAGTACTTC.

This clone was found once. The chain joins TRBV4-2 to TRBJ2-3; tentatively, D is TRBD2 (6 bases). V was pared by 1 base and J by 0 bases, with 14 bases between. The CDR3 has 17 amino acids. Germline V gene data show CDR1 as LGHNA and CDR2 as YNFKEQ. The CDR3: CASSQAVTSSSTDTQYF. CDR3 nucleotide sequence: TGTGCCAGCAGCCAAGCCGTGACTAGTTCTAGCACAGATACGCAGTATTTT.

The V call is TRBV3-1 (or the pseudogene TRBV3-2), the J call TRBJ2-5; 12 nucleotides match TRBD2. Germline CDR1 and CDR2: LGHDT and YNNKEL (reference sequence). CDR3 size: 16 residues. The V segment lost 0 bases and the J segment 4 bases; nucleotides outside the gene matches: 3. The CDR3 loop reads CASSQEGGLAGETQYF. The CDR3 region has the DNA TGTGCCAGCAGCCAAGAAGGGGGACTAGCGGGAGAGACCCAGTACTTC.

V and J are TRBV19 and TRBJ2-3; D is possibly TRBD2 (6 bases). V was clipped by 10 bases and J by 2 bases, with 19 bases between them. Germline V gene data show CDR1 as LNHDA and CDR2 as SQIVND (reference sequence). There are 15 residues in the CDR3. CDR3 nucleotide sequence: TGTGCCACCAGCCCCCCCGGGGGAATCACAGATACGCAGTATTTT. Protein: CATSPPGGITDTQYF.

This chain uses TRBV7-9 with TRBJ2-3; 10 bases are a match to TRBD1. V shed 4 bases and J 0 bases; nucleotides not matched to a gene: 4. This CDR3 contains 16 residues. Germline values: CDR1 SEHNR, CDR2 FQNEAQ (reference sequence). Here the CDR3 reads CASSSRTGGSTDTQYF. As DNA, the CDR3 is TGTGCCAGCAGCTCTAGGACAGGGGGTAGCACAGATACGCAGTATTTT.

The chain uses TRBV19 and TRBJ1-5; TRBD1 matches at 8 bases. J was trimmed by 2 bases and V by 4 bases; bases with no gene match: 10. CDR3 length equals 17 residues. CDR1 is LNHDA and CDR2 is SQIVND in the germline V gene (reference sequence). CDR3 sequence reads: CASSTTGAPWGNQPQHF. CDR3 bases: TGTGCCAGTAGTACGACAGGGGCCCCCTGGGGCAATCAGCCCCAGCATTTT.

CDR3 coding DNA: TGCGCCAGCAGCCCGGACAGGGGTTATGAAAAACTGTTTTTT. Translated: CASSPDRGYEKLFF. The chain joins TRBV10-2 to TRBJ1-4, with TRBD1 identical over 9 bases. Germline CDR1 WSHSY, CDR2 SAAADI. V gave up 6 bases and J gave up 6 bases; unmatched junction bases: 5. The CDR3 consists of 14 residues.

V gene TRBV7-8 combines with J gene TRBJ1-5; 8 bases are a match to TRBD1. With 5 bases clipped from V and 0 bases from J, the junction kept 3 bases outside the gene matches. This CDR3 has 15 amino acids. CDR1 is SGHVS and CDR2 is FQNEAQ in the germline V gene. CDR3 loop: CASSRDRISNQPQHF. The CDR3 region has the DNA TGTGCCAGCAGCCGGGACAGGATTAGCAATCAGCCCCAGCATTTT.

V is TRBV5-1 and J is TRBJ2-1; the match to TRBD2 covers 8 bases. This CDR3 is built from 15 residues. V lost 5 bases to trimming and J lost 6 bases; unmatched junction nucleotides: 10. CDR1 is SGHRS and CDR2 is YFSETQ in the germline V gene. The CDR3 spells CASRLAGTPSNEQFF. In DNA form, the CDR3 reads TGCGCCAGCAGATTAGCGGGGACGCCCTCCAATGAGCAGTTCTTC.

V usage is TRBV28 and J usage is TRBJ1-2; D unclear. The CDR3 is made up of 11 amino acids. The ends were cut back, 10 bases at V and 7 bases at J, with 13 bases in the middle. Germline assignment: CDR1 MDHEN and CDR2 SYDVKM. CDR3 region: CATRDKFGYTF. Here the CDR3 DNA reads TGTGCCACCCGAGACAAATTTGGCTACACCTTC.

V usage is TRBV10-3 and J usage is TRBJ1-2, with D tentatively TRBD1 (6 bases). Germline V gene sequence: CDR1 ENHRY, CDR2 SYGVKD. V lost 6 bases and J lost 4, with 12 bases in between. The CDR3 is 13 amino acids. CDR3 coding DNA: TGTGCCATCAGACAGGGTTGGAGCTATGGCTACACCTTC. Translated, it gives CAIRQGWSYGYTF.

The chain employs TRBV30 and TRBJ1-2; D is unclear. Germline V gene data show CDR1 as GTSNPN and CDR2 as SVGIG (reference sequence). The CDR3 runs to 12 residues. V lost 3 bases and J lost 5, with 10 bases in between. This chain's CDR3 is CAWSWQTYGYTF. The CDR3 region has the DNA TGTGCCTGGAGCTGGCAAACATATGGCTACACCTTC. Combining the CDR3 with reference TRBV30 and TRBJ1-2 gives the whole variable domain SQTIHQWPATLVQPVGSPLSLECTVEGTSNPNLYWYRQAAGRGLQLLFYSVGIGQISSEVPQNLSASRPQDRQFILSSKKLLLSDSGFYLCAWSWQTYGYTFGSGTRLTVV.

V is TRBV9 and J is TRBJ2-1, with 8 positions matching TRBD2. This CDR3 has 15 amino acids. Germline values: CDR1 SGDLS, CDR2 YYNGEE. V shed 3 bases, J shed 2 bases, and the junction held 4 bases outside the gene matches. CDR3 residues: CASSAGLGPYNEQFF. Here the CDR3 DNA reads TGTGCCAGCAGCGCGGGACTAGGCCCCTACAATGAGCAGTTCTTC.

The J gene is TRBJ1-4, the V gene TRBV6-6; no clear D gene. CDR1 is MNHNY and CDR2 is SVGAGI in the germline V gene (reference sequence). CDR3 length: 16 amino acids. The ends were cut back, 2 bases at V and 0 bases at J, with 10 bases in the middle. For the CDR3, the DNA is TGTGCCAGCAGTTACCGAGCCGGGACAACTAATGAAAAACTGTTTTTT. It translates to CASSYRAGTTNEKLFF.

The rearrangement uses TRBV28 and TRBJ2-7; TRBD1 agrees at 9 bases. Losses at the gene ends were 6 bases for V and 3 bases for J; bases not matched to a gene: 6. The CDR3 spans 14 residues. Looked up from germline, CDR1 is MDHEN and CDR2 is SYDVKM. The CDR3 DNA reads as TGTGCCAGCAGATCCGGGACAGGGCTCTACGAGCAGTACTTC. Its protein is CASRSGTGLYEQYF.

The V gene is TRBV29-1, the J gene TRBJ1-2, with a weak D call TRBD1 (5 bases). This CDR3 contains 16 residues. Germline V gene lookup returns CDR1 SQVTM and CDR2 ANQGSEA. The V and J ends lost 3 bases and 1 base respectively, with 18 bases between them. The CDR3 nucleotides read TGCAGCGTTGACGCCCGACGGGGGTTGGTTAACTATGGCTACACCTTC. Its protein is CSVDARRGLVNYGYTF.

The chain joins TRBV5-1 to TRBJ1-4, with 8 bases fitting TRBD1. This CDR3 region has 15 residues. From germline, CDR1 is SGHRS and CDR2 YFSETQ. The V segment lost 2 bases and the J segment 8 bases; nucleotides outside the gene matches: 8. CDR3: CASSLETGGKEKLFF. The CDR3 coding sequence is TGCGCCAGCAGCTTAGAAACAGGGGGGAAGGAAAAACTGTTTTTT.

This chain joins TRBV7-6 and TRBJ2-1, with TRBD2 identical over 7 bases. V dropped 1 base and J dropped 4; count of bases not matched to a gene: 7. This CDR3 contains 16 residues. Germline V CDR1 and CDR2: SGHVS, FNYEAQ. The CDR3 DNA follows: TGTGCCAGCAGCTTAGTCGCGGGGGAAATATACAATGAGCAGTTCTTC. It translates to CASSLVAGEIYNEQFF.

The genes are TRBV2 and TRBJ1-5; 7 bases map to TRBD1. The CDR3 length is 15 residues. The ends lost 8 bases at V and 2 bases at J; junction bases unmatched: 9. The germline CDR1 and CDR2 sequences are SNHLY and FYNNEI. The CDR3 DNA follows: TGTGCCAGCGACAGGGAGGTCGGGGGCAATCAGCCCCAGCATTTT. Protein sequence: CASDREVGGNQPQHF. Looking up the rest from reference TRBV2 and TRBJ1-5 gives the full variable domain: EPEVTQTPSHQVTQMGQEVILRCVPISNHLYFYWYRQILGQKVEFLVSFYNNEISEKSEIFDDQFSVERPDGSNFTLKIRSTKLEDSAMYFCASDREVGGNQPQHFGDGTRLSIL.

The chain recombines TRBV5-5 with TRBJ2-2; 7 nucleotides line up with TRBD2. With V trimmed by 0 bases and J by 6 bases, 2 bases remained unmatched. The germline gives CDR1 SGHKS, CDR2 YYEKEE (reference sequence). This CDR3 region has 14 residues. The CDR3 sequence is CASSLEAGAGELFF. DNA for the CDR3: TGTGCCAGCAGCTTGGAGGCGGGGGCCGGGGAGCTGTTTTTT.

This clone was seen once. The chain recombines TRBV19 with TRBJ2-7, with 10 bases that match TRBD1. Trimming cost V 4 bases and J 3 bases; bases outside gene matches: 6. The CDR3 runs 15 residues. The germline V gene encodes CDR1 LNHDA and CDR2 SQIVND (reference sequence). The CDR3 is CASSNRDRGLYEQYF. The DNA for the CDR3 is TGTGCCAGTAGTAACCGGGACAGGGGTCTCTACGAGCAGTACTTC.

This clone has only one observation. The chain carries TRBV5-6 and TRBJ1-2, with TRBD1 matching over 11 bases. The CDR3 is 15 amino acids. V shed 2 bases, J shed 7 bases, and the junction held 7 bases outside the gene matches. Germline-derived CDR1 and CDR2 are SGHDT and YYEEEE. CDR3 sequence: CASSFGTGGIGGYTF. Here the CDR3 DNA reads TGTGCCAGCAGCTTCGGGACAGGGGGGATAGGTGGCTACACCTTC. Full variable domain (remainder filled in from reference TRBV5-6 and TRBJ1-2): DAGVTQSPTHLIKTRGQQVTLRCSPKSGHDTVSWYQQALGQGPQFIFQYYEEEERQRGNFPDRFSGHQFPNYSSELNVNALLLGDSALYLCASSFGTGGIGGYTFGSGTRLTVV.

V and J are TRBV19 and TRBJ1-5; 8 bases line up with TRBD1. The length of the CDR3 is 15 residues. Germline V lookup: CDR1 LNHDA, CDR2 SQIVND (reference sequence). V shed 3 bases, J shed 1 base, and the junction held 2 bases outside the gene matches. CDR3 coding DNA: TGTGCCAGTAGTATCAGGACAGGGAGCAATCAGCCCCAGCATTTT. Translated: CASSIRTGSNQPQHF.

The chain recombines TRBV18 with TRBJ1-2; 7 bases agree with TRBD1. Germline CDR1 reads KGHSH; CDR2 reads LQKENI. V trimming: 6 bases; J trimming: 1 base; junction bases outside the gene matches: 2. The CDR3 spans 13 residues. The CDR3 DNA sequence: TGTGCCAGCTCCCAGGGGGGTAACTATGGCTACACCTTC. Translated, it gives CASSQGGNYGYTF.

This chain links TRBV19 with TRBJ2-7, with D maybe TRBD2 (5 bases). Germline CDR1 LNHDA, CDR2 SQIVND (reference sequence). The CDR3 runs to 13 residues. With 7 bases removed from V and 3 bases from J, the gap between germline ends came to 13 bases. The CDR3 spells CASTARGNYEQYF. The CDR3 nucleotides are TGTGCCAGTACGGCCCGAGGGAACTACGAGCAGTACTTC.

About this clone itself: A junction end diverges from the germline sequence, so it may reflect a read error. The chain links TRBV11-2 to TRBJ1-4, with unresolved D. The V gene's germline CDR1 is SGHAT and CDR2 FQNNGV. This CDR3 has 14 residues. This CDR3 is CANSLDRGDEKLFF. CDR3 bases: TGTGCCAACAGCTTAGATCGCGGCGATGAAAAACTGTTTTTT.

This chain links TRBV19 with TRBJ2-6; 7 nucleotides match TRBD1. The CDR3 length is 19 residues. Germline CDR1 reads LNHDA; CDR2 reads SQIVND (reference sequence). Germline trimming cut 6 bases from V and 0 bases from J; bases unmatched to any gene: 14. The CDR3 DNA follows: TGTGCCAGTAGGCTCACGAGACAGGGTCGGGACTCTGGGGCCAACGTCCTGACTTTC. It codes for CASRLTRQGRDSGANVLTF.

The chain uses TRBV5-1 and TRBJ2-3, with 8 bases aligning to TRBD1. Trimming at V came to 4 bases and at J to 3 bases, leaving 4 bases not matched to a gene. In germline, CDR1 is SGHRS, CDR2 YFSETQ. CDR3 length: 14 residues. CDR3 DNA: TGCGCCAGCAGCCGCTGGACAGGGACAGATACGCAGTATTTT. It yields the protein CASSRWTGTDTQYF.

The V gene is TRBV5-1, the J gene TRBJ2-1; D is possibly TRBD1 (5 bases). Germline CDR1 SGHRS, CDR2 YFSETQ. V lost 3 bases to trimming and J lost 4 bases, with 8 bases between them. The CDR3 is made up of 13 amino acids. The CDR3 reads CASSSGQYNEQFF. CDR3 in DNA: TGCGCCAGCAGCTCAGGACAATACAATGAGCAGTTCTTC.

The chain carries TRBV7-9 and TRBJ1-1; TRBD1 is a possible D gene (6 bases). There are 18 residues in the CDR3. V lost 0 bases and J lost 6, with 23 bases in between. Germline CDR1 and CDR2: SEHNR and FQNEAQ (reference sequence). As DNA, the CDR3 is TGTGCCAGCAGCTTAGCGGGGTGGCAGGGGCTTAGGGACCCTGAAGCTTTCTTT. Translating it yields CASSLAGWQGLRDPEAFF.

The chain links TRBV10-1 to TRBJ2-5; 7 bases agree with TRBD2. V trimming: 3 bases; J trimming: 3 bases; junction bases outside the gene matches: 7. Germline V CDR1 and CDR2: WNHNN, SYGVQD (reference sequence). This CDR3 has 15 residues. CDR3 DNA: TGCGCCAGCAGTGATCTAAGGGAGGGAGAAGAGACCCAGTACTTC. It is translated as CASSDLREGEETQYF.